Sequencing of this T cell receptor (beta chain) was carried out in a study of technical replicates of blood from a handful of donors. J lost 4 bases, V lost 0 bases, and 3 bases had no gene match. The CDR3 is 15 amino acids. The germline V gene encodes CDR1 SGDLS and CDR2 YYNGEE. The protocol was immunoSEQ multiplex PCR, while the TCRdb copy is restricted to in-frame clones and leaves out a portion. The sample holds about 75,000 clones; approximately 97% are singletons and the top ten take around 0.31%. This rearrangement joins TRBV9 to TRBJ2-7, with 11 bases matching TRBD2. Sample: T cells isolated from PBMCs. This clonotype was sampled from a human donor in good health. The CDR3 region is CASSVASGRSYEQYF. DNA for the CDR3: TGTGCCAGCAGCGTAGCTAGCGGGAGGTCATACGAGCAGTACTTC. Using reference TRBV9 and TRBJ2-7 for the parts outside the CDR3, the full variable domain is DSGVTQTPKHLITATGQRVTLRCSPRSGDLSVYWYQQSLDQGLQFLIQYYNGEERAKGNILERFSAQQFPDLHSELNLSSLELGDSALYFCASSVASGRSYEQYFGPGTRLTVT.